Below are 5 T cell receptor beta chains sequenced from a single sample in a study of shared clonotypes between healthy human individuals. The data were produced by immunoSEQ multiplex PCR, yet TCRdb's version contains in-frame clones alone and is incomplete. The sample has approximately 640,000 clones; approximately 79% are singletons. The sequencing sample was made of memory CD4+ T cells sorted from blood. Subset described: CD45RA-negative fraction. The receptors stem from a woman between 25 and 40 years old in good health.

This clone was detected ten times or more. The chain is built from TRBV6-6 and TRBJ2-7; D gene ambiguous. V was clipped by 0 bases and J by 5 bases, with 8 bases between them. CDR1 and CDR2 from the germline V gene are MNHNY and SVGAGI (reference sequence). This CDR3 comprises 13 residues. In DNA, the CDR3 is TGTGCCAGCAGTTACTCCCCGGAGAACGAGCAGTACTTC. Translating it yields CASSYSPENEQYF.

V and J are TRBV18 and TRBJ2-1; 7 nucleotides align to TRBD2. The V gene end was trimmed by 1 base and the J gene end by 6 bases; junction bases not matched to a gene: 6. Per germline, CDR1 KGHSH and CDR2 LQKENI. This CDR3 contains 15 residues. CDR3 residues: CASSPRSSGSNEQFF. DNA of the CDR3: TGTGCCAGCTCACCACGTTCTAGCGGAAGCAATGAGCAGTTCTTC. The full variable domain, rest sourced from reference TRBV18 and TRBJ2-1, is NAGVMQNPRHLVRRRGQEARLRCSPMKGHSHVYWYRQLPEEGLKFMVYLQKENIIDESGMPKERFSAEFPKEGPSILRIQQVVRGDSAAYFCASSPRSSGSNEQFFGPGTRLTVL.

The rearrangement uses TRBV19 and TRBJ2-2; 10 bases line up with TRBD2. The V gene end was trimmed by 2 bases and the J gene end by 4 bases; junction bases not matched to a gene: 1. The CDR3 is made up of 15 amino acids. Germline V gene data show CDR1 as LNHDA and CDR2 as SQIVND (reference sequence). The chain's CDR3 is CASSISGRGTGELFF. In DNA form, the CDR3 reads TGTGCCAGTAGTATAAGCGGGAGGGGCACCGGGGAGCTGTTTTTT.

The rearrangement uses TRBV25-1 and TRBJ2-3; D is possibly TRBD1 or TRBD2 (5 bases each). The CDR3 has 15 residues. Germline V CDR1 and CDR2: MGHDK, SYGVNS. Trimming took 4 bases from V and 0 from J, leaving 11 bases between them. CDR3 protein: CASSVGTVSTDTQYF. In DNA form, the CDR3 reads TGTGCCAGCAGTGTAGGGACGGTGAGCACAGATACGCAGTATTTT.

This chain joins TRBV28 and TRBJ1-1; D unclear. V lost 6 bases to trimming and J lost 0 bases, with 14 bases between them. Per the germline V gene, CDR1 is MDHEN and CDR2 is SYDVKM. The CDR3 has 15 residues. CDR3 in amino acids: CASRPHGGLNTEAFF. The CDR3 nucleotides read TGTGCCAGCAGACCCCATGGAGGGTTGAACACTGAAGCTTTCTTT.